This TCR beta chain derives from a study of blood T cell repertoires in COVID-19. Across the study: COVID-19 samples from acute and convalescent phases originated in the United States, Italy and Spain. The cDNA or gDNA used as material had been derived from T cells, B-cell-depleted T cells, or PBMCs.

The CDR3 consists of 13 residues. Germline CDR1 and CDR2: MDHEN and SYDVKM. With V trimmed by 6 bases and J by 4 bases, 4 bases remained unmatched. TCRdb's table, derived via immunoSEQ multiplex PCR, lists solely in-frame clones and lacks some. The sample holds 50,000 or so clones, 70% to 90% seen once. The receptor's source is a human donor in a cohort sampled during active COVID-19. The V gene is TRBV28, the J gene TRBJ2-5; 8 nucleotides line up with TRBD1. The specimen was peripheral blood. In DNA form, the CDR3 reads TGTGCCAGCAGCAGACAGGGGATAGAGACCCAGTACTTC. Translating gives CASSRQGIETQYF.